This T cell receptor (beta chain) was recovered during a study of T cells in women clearing cervical HPV infection. Study in general: Controls' single incident HPV16 infection cleared within 12 months without precancer. Case blood was drawn a median about 160 days after lesion detection. Study-level points and caveats: A classifier using richness and V gene abundances reached an AUC of approximately 0.79.

Comment on this clone: Its matching antigen is unknown. From the germline J gene comes the end of the CDR3, since the read stops 3 residues before it.

V shed 1 base, J shed 4 bases, and the junction held 2 bases outside the gene matches. The CDR3 is made up of 13 amino acids. Germline-derived CDR1 and CDR2 are DFQATT and SNEGSKA (reference sequence). MY09/MY11 PCR detected cervical HPV DNA; dot-blot assigned genotypes. Method: immunoSEQ multiplex PCR; TCRdb's copy keeps in-frame clones and lacks some. The sample has under 45,000 clones. The gene calls are TRBV20-1 and TRBJ2-3, with TRBD2 matching 7 bases. Material for sequencing was blood buffy coat. This sequence originates from a woman aged 18-70 years with a cervical HPV16 infection that either progressed to CIN3+ or cleared (not recorded which). CDR3 DNA, as far as it was read: TGCAGTGCTAGAGTAGCGGGTCCAGATACG. The encoded protein is CSARVAGPDT. The whole CDR3 reads CSARVAGPDTQYF.